The clone carrying this TCR beta chain was recorded at least ten times. Its antigen is undetermined. Uncontrolled infection, other autoimmune disease, pregnancy and lactation each barred patients from inclusion. Regions amplified from RNA transcripts were the TCR beta CDR3 regions. TCR CDR3 underwent first-round RT-PCR with the HTBI primer set. TCRdb re-derived calls from the multiplex PCR reads in MiXCR, one entry per CDR3 protein. The repertoire has approximately 400,000 distinct CDR3 sequences, more than 15% of them found once; the top ten carry 13% to 15%. Germline V gene data show CDR1 as WNHNN and CDR2 as SYGVQD (reference sequence). This CDR3 has 12 residues. Trimming pared 6 bases from V and 2 bases from J, leaving 7 bases between. This specimen belongs to a study of T cells in Graves' hyperthyroidism and ophthalmopathy. Study-level points and caveats: A median around 6.4 months before onset, the model predicted ophthalmopathy. Blood also carried most thyroid clonotypes expanded above 0.001.

Sequenced input: blood. The TCR was taken from a woman under 30 with Graves' hyperthyroidism. The gene calls are TRBV10-1 and TRBJ1-1, with D unclear. The DNA for the CDR3 is TGCGCCAGCAGGACGGTTAACACTGAAGCTTTCTTT. The encoded protein is CASRTVNTEAFF.